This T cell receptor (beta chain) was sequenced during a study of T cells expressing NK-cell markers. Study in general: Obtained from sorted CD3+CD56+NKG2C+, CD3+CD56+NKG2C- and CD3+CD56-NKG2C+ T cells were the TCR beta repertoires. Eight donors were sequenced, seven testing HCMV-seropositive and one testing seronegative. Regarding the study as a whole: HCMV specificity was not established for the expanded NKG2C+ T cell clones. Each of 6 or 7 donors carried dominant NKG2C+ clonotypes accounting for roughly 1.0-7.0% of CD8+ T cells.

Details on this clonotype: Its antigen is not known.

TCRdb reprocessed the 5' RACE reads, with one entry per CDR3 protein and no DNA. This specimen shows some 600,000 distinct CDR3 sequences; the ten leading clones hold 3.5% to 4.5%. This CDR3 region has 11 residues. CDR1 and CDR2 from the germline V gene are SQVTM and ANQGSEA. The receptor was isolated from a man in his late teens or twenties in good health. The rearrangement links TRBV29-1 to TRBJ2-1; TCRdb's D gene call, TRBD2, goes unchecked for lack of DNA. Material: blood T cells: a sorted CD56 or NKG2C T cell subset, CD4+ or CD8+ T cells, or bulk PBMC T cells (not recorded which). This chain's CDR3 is CSVLEDNEQFF.